The 25 T cell receptor beta chains in this list originate from one sample, sequenced in a study of vaccination effects on CD4 cells after COVID-19. Sequencing was preceded by expansion of antigen-specific CD4+ T cells with viral peptide pools in the ViraFEST assay. Culturing for approximately 10 days preceded CD4+ T cell isolation. According to the study, vaccine recipients showed no prior SARS-CoV-2 infection and negative nucleocapsid antibodies. TCRdb's copy holds only in-frame clones and misses some; the assay was immunoSEQ multiplex PCR. The sample has about 41,000 clones; roughly 76% are singletons. No antigen is known for these receptors. Specimen: CD4+ T cells from PBMCs cultured with HCoV-OC43 spike peptides, collected before COVID-19 vaccination. Subset meaning: HCoV-OC43 spike overlapping peptide pool stimulation. The receptors stem from a human donor who received a COVID-19 vaccine.

The chain joins TRBV27 to TRBJ2-5; 8 bases line up with TRBD2. Germline V gene sequence: CDR1 MNHEY, CDR2 SMNVEV (reference sequence). The ends lost 6 bases at V and 5 bases at J; junction bases unmatched: 11. CDR3 length: 15 amino acids. CDR3 nucleotides: TGTGCCAGCAGGGTCGGGGGGGGGCGCCGGGAGACCCAGTACTTC. Translated: CASRVGGGRRETQYF.

V and J are TRBV18 and TRBJ1-5; TRBD1 agrees at 7 bases. The CDR3 spans 16 residues. J was trimmed by 1 base and V by 2 bases; bases with no gene match: 5. The germline CDR1 and CDR2 sequences are KGHSH and LQKENI. The CDR3 coding sequence is TGTGCCAGCTCACCAAACGACAGGGCCAGCAATCAGCCCCAGCATTTT. Its protein is CASSPNDRASNQPQHF.

The chain links TRBV6-1 to TRBJ2-3; 11 nucleotides match TRBD1. The CDR3 loop spans 15 amino acids. Per the germline V gene, CDR1 is MNHNS and CDR2 is SASEGT. Unmatched junction bases numbered 3, after V lost 3 bases and J lost 4 bases. This chain's CDR3 is CASSDRTGGPDTQYF. The CDR3 nucleotides are TGTGCCAGCAGTGACCGGACAGGGGGCCCAGATACGCAGTATTTT.

This chain connects TRBV7-8 to TRBJ1-1; D remains unclear. This CDR3 is 16 amino acids long. CDR1 is SGHVS, CDR2 FQNEAQ, per germline. V was clipped by 5 bases and J by 0 bases, with 16 bases between them. As DNA, the CDR3 is TGTGCCAGCAGCCGAGCGGGTGCAAGGATGAACACTGAAGCTTTCTTT. It specifies CASSRAGARMNTEAFF.

This chain joins TRBV10-3 and TRBJ1-2, with 7 bases identical to TRBD1. The CDR3 contains 16 residues. Germline CDR1 is ENHRY and CDR2 is SYGVKD. Losses at the gene ends were 0 bases for V and 8 bases for J; bases not matched to a gene: 12. CDR3: CAISESQGGAGPGYTF. The CDR3 nucleotides read TGTGCCATCAGTGAGTCGCAGGGGGGCGCGGGTCCCGGCTACACCTTC.

CDR3 in amino acids: CASSIGGDTQYF. The CDR3 DNA follows: TGTGCCAGCAGTATCGGTGGGGATACGCAGTATTTT. V gene TRBV6-5 combines with J gene TRBJ2-3, with D uncertain. Germline V CDR1 and CDR2: MNHEY, SVGAGI. This CDR3 is 12 amino acids long. With 5 bases removed from V and 6 bases from J, the gap between germline ends came to 9 bases.

This clone has a count of ten or more. One end of the junction varies from germline; a read error may be responsible. V and J are TRBV19 and TRBJ1-3; 10 nucleotides align to TRBD1. Looked up from germline, CDR1 is LNHDA and CDR2 is SQIVND (reference sequence). The CDR3 contains 16 residues. This chain's CDR3 is CPHEDRGNVSGNTIYF. The CDR3 region has the DNA TGCCCCCATGAGGACAGGGGGAATGTCTCTGGAAACACCATATATTTT.

The CDR3 here is CASSLVARGYEQYF. DNA for the CDR3: TGTGCCAGCAGCTTGGTAGCCAGGGGCTACGAGCAGTACTTC. V and J are TRBV5-5 and TRBJ2-7, with a weak D call TRBD1 (6 bases). The germline V gene encodes CDR1 SGHKS and CDR2 YYEKEE (reference sequence). This CDR3 spans 14 amino acids. Trimming pared 0 bases from V and 3 bases from J, leaving 10 bases between. The complete variable domain, with remaining parts taken from reference TRBV5-5 and TRBJ2-7, reads DAGVTQSPTHLIKTRGQQVTLRCSPISGHKSVSWYQQVLGQGPQFIFQYYEKEERGRGNFPDRFSARQFPNYSSELNVNALLLGDSALYLCASSLVARGYEQYFGPGTRLTVT.

This chain uses TRBV7-8 with TRBJ1-1; 8 bases line up with TRBD1. Germline CDR1 is SGHVS and CDR2 is FQNEAQ. The ends lost 2 bases at V and 4 bases at J; junction bases unmatched: 3. The CDR3 is 14 residues long. CDR3 in DNA: TGTGCCAGCAGCTTACAGGGGGCGTCCACTGAAGCTTTCTTT. Translating it yields CASSLQGASTEAFF.

J is TRBJ1-5 and V is TRBV6-5; D is unresolved. The CDR3 is 14 amino acids. With 2 bases removed from V and 0 bases from J, the gap between germline ends came to 5 bases. Germline V lookup: CDR1 MNHEY, CDR2 SVGAGI. The CDR3 is CASSYSYSNQPQHF. CDR3 nucleotide sequence: TGTGCCAGCAGTTACAGTTATAGCAATCAGCCCCAGCATTTT.

This clone was picked up one time. The CDR3 spells CASRLAETGTENMNTEAFF. In DNA form, the CDR3 reads TGTGCCAGCAGGCTCGCTGAAACCGGGACAGAAAACATGAACACTGAAGCTTTCTTT. J is TRBJ1-1 and V is TRBV14, with 7 bases identical to TRBD1. This CDR3 region has 19 residues. Germline V lookup: CDR1 SGHDN, CDR2 FVKESK. The junction had 19 bases not matched to a gene; V was cut back by 6 bases and J by 0 bases.

V and J are TRBV7-3 and TRBJ1-1, with a possible D match to TRBD1 (5 bases). The CDR3 contains 15 residues. With 5 bases removed from V and 1 base from J, the gap between germline ends came to 14 bases. CDR1 is SGHTA and CDR2 is FQGTGA in the germline V gene. CDR3 in DNA: TGTGCCAGCAGCCAGTTCTCCGGGGGGAACACTGAAGCTTTCTTT. Amino acid sequence: CASSQFSGGNTEAFF.

The chain carries TRBV5-1 and TRBJ2-5, with TRBD1 identical over 9 bases. This CDR3 spans 15 amino acids. The germline V gene encodes CDR1 SGHRS and CDR2 YFSETQ. V trimming: 3 bases; J trimming: 3 bases; junction bases outside the gene matches: 6. For the CDR3, the DNA is TGCGCCAGCAGCTCGGGGACAGGGAGAGAAGAGACCCAGTACTTC. Protein product: CASSSGTGREETQYF.

V gene TRBV29-1 combines with J gene TRBJ1-2, with 7 bases lining up with TRBD1. Germline loops: CDR1 SQVTM, CDR2 ANQGSEA. CDR3 length: 12 amino acids. Trimming removed 4 bases from V and 5 bases from J; junction bases left unmatched: 4. CDR3 protein: CSVGQGGYGYTF. The CDR3 coding sequence is TGCAGCGTTGGACAGGGAGGGTATGGCTACACCTTC.

The V gene is TRBV12-5, the J gene TRBJ2-7; TRBD1 agrees at 8 bases. Germline V gene data show CDR1 as LGHNT and CDR2 as FRNRAP. The CDR3 is made up of 18 amino acids. The J segment lost 3 bases and the V segment lost 6 bases, leaving 19 bases of the junction unmatched. This chain's CDR3 is CASGSNPTGTGIVYEQYF. CDR3 sequence (DNA): TGTGCTAGTGGCTCCAACCCGACCGGGACAGGAATTGTCTACGAGCAGTACTTC.

The gene calls are TRBV7-2 and TRBJ1-4; D perhaps matches TRBD1 (6 bases). The V end was cut by 5 bases, the J end by 3 bases, with 13 bases between. Germline values: CDR1 SGHTA, CDR2 FQGNSA. The CDR3 has 15 amino acids. CDR3 DNA: TGTGCCAGCAGCCTTTGGGCAGGGGCTAATGAAAAACTGTTTTTT. Translation: CASSLWAGANEKLFF.

The chain uses TRBV28 and TRBJ1-3; D unresolved. The V gene's germline CDR1 is MDHEN and CDR2 SYDVKM. This CDR3 is 15 amino acids long. The V gene lost 0 bases and the J gene lost 4 bases, with 10 bases spanning the gap. Here the CDR3 reads CASSLWQDLGNTIYF. As DNA, the CDR3 is TGTGCCAGCAGTTTATGGCAGGACCTCGGAAACACCATATATTTT.

V gene TRBV5-6 combines with J gene TRBJ1-2, with 7 positions matching TRBD1. Germline assignment: CDR1 SGHDT and CDR2 YYEEEE. J lost 3 bases, V lost 4 bases, and 9 bases had no gene match. CDR3 length equals 15 residues. CDR3 sequence: CASSRTTGFDYGYTF. The CDR3 DNA reads TGTGCCAGCAGCCGAACGACAGGGTTCGACTATGGCTACACCTTC.

This chain connects TRBV7-2 to TRBJ1-1; 8 nucleotides align to TRBD1. This CDR3 is 17 amino acids long. V shed 1 base, J shed 4 bases, and the junction held 11 bases outside the gene matches. Germline CDR1 and CDR2: SGHTA and FQGNSA. The DNA of the CDR3 is TGTGCCAGCAGCTTAGTCCGGGACAGGATCGTCGGCACTGAAGCTTTCTTT. Its protein product is CASSLVRDRIVGTEAFF.

This clone was recorded a few times. The genes are TRBV10-2 and TRBJ1-1; 10 bases are shared with TRBD1. Germline CDR1 WSHSY, CDR2 SAAADI. The CDR3 is 15 residues long. The ends lost 4 bases at V and 1 base at J; junction bases unmatched: 3. Here the CDR3 DNA reads TGCGCCAGCAGTGGCGGGGACAGGGGGAACACTGAAGCTTTCTTT. Its translation: CASSGGDRGNTEAFF.

The gene calls are TRBV4-1 and TRBJ2-3; the D gene is possibly TRBD2 (5 bases). The V gene lost 1 base and the J gene lost 4 bases, with 15 bases spanning the gap. CDR3 length: 16 residues. The germline gives CDR1 MGHRA, CDR2 YSYEKL. The CDR3 is CASSQVDLGWADTQYF. In DNA form, the CDR3 reads TGCGCCAGCAGCCAAGTGGACTTAGGCTGGGCAGATACGCAGTATTTT.

This clone has only a few counts. The V and J genes are TRBV6-1 and TRBJ2-2; 14 bases map to TRBD2. The CDR3 has 18 residues. Germline V gene lookup returns CDR1 MNHNS and CDR2 SASEGT. V was clipped by 2 bases and J by 6 bases; unmatched bases: 8. This CDR3 is CASSEWTSGRYLPGELFF. CDR3 in DNA: TGTGCCAGCAGTGAATGGACTAGCGGGAGGTATCTTCCCGGGGAGCTGTTTTTT.

This chain uses TRBV3-1 (or the pseudogene TRBV3-2) with TRBJ1-2, with D uncertain. Germline V gene lookup returns CDR1 LGHDT and CDR2 YNNKEL (reference sequence). Trimming took 3 bases from V and 8 from J, leaving 10 bases between them. This CDR3 has 12 residues. The CDR3 sequence is CASSHETRGYTF. The CDR3 DNA is TGTGCCAGCAGCCACGAGACCAGGGGCTACACCTTC.

This clone was seen only once. The chain uses TRBV19 and TRBJ2-3; 10 nucleotides agree with TRBD2. CDR1 is LNHDA and CDR2 is SQIVND in the germline V gene (reference sequence). The CDR3 consists of 15 residues. J was trimmed by 4 bases and V by 6 bases; bases with no gene match: 7. The CDR3: CASSRTSGLADTQYF. The CDR3 bases are TGTGCCAGTAGCAGGACTAGCGGCCTGGCAGATACGCAGTATTTT. Full variable domain (rest looked up from reference TRBV19 and TRBJ2-3): DGGITQSPKYLFRKEGQNVTLSCEQNLNHDAMYWYRQDPGQGLRLIYYSQIVNDFQKGDIAEGYSVSREKKESFPLTVTSAQKNPTAFYLCASSRTSGLADTQYFGPGTRLTVL.

This chain uses TRBV5-1 with TRBJ1-2; 7 nucleotides line up with TRBD1. This CDR3 comprises 13 residues. Germline loops: CDR1 SGHRS, CDR2 YFSETQ. V dropped 4 bases and J dropped 2; count of bases not matched to a gene: 2. CDR3 amino acids: CASSPGGNYGYTF. The CDR3 region has the DNA TGCGCCAGCAGCCCAGGGGGAAACTATGGCTACACCTTC.